This is a list of T cell receptor beta chains from one sample in a study of T cell responses to AZD1222 COVID-19 vaccine. The data were produced by immunoSEQ multiplex PCR, yet TCRdb's version contains in-frame clones alone and is incomplete. Of some 130,000 clones in the sample, roughly 87% were seen once. The sequences come from peripheral blood, collected on day 0 of AZD1222 vaccination. These TCRs come from an adult in good health. Each CDR3 is given with its conserved first and last residue. The D gene is left open where the match is weak. Not all rows give a size; the values are once, few, many and, for expanded clones, a class.

D gene: NA; V gene: TRBV11-2; J gene: TRBJ1-4; clone size: NA; CDR3 DNA: TGTGCCAGCAGCTTAGGACAGCGCAATGAAAAACTGTTTTTT; CDR3 protein: CASSLGQRNEKLFF
D gene: TRBD1; V gene: TRBV4-1; J gene: TRBJ2-3; clone size: NA; CDR3 DNA: TGCGCCAGCAGCCAGACAGGGGACGGCACAGATACGCAGTATTTT; CDR3 protein: CASSQTGDGTDTQYF
D gene: NA; V gene: TRBV28; J gene: TRBJ2-7; clone size: few; CDR3 DNA: TGTGCCATCCGGGGACACTACGAGCAGTACTTC; CDR3 protein: CAIRGHYEQYF
D gene: NA; V gene: TRBV4-2; J gene: TRBJ1-1; clone size: NA; CDR3 DNA: TGTGCCAGCAGCCAAGATAACAGGAGGAACACTGAAGCTTTCTTT; CDR3 protein: CASSQDNRRNTEAFF
D gene: NA; V gene: TRBV7-9; J gene: TRBJ2-3; clone size: NA; CDR3 DNA: TGTGCCAGCAGCTTATTCCAGGTGGATACGCAGTATTTT; CDR3 protein: CASSLFQVDTQYF
D gene: NA; V gene: TRBV3-1/TRBV3-2; J gene: TRBJ2-2; clone size: NA; CDR3 DNA: TGTGCCAGCAGCCAAGAAACGGCTAGAGGCACCGGGGAGCTGTTTTTT; CDR3 protein: CASSQETARGTGELFF
D gene: NA; V gene: TRBV29-1; J gene: TRBJ1-3; clone size: NA; CDR3 DNA: TGCAGCGTAGTACAGCGCTCTGGAAACACCATATATTTT; CDR3 protein: CSVVQRSGNTIYF
D gene: NA; V gene: TRBV7-9; J gene: TRBJ1-1; clone size: few; CDR3 DNA: TGTGCCAGCAGCGCGGTATATACTGAAGCTTTCTTT; CDR3 protein: CASSAVYTEAFF
D gene: TRBD1; V gene: TRBV10-3; J gene: TRBJ1-1; clone size: NA; CDR3 DNA: TGTGCCATCAGTGTACGACAGGGTGACACTGAAGCTTTCTTT; CDR3 protein: CAISVRQGDTEAFF
D gene: NA; V gene: TRBV18; J gene: TRBJ2-7; clone size: NA; CDR3 DNA: TGTGCCAGCTCACCGACCCGAGGGTACGAGCAGTACTTC; CDR3 protein: CASSPTRGYEQYF
D gene: NA; V gene: TRBV28; J gene: TRBJ2-7; clone size: NA; CDR3 DNA: TGTGCCACCCGGCGAACAACCGGGACACCCGCCCACGAGCAGTACTTC; CDR3 protein: CATRRTTGTPAHEQYF
D gene: NA; V gene: TRBV3-1/TRBV3-2; J gene: TRBJ2-3; clone size: NA; CDR3 DNA: TGTGCCAGCAGCCACAATCCCACAGATACGCAGTATTTT; CDR3 protein: CASSHNPTDTQYF